This T cell receptor beta chain was sequenced in a study of blood T cell repertoires in COVID-19. Study at large: Whether acute or convalescent, the COVID-19 samples came from the United States, Italy and Spain. PBMCs, B-cell-depleted T cells, or T cells provided the cDNA or gDNA that made up the material.

In the authors' methods: Using reference gene primer amplification, nucleated cell counts were estimated. Generated by immunoSEQ multiplex PCR, the TCRdb table keeps only in-frame clones and is missing some. The V and J calls and clone size come from that table; D and trimming were worked out from the DNA. The sample holds some 100,000 clones; around four fifths are singletons and the top ten take 12%. The germline gives CDR1 SGHRS, CDR2 YFSETQ. This CDR3 is built from 14 residues. Trimming took 5 bases from V and 5 from J, leaving 16 bases between them. The genes are TRBV5-1 and TRBJ1-1; tentatively, D is TRBD1 (6 bases). Sequenced material: peripheral blood. The sequence came from a woman in her 70s with acute or convalescent COVID-19. The CDR3 DNA reads as TGCGCCAGCAGTTCCCCCAGGGGCAGTACTGAAGCTTTCTTT. This translates into CASSSPRGSTEAFF.